The subject of this entry is one T cell receptor beta chain. This clone was seen a few times. Its binding antigen is unknown. Base qualities are not recorded, but no much larger clone differs from it by a single base. CDR1 and CDR2 are read off the germline V gene as SGHRS and YFSETQ. Including the terminal cysteine and phenylalanine, the CDR3 comprises 13 residues. Left in the record is the CDR3 DNA by itself, 39 bases read in frame from the first base. V trim: 4 bases; J trim: 5 bases; unmatched bases: 5. This specimen comes from a study of blood T cell repertoires in COVID-19 (dated by TCRdb to the early 2020s). A note on the overall study: Collaborator samples came from the United States, Italy and Spain and covered acute and convalescent phases of COVID-19. Subjects who had been exposed to COVID-19, were actively infected with it, or had recovered from it provided the deeply sampled blood TCRbeta repertoires that made up the dataset. HLA class I and class II types, where available, came from metadata supplied by the sample provider rather than from assay-based typing. Samples came from the ongoing ImmuneRACE study (first 160 participants) plus 1,254 subjects from 6 global collaborators. A freely available public database, intended as a resource for researchers studying the immune response to SARS-CoV-2, is where the repertoires were released. The material from the prospective study consisted of cDNA or gDNA derived from T cells, B-cell-depleted T cells, or PBMCs. A de-identified subject ID, COVID-19 status, age in years and sex were almost always included in the sample metadata. General study outcomes and caveats: The amount of clinical and demographic metadata varied by source and participant and was provided uncurated.

TCRbeta CDR3 regions were amplified from genomic DNA by means of the immunoSEQ Assay, a bias-controlled multiplex PCR. Per the source publication's procedure: Within the assay, amplification of reference gene primers was used to estimate how many nucleated cells each sample contained. Sequence reads were collapsed and filtered to measure the absolute abundance of every unique TCRbeta CDR3 rearrangement. For each sample, productive Simpson clonality was calculated as the square root of Simpson's diversity index across productive rearrangements. The clones in this table, taken by TCRdb from immuneACCESS, are in-frame only. Not every clone is retained; where verified, under half of the shortfall comes from an unresolved V gene, and the cause of the rest is unknown. V, J and clone size were drawn from that table, and D and trimming were deduced from the DNA. Recorded for this sample are a few hundred thousand clones; roughly 91% of them occurred a single time. The ten largest clones take up 1% of the sample.

The collaborating institutions used their own protocols to collect whole blood in K2EDTA tubes. For TCRbeta analysis, collaborators shipped samples as frozen whole blood, isolated PBMCs, or DNA extracted from either of those sample types. The sequenced material came from peripheral blood. The chain was built from TRBV5-1 and TRBJ1-1, with 7 junctional bases fitting TRBD1. The origin of this receptor is a man aged 45-65 years with active or convalescent COVID-19. The nucleotides read TGCGCCAGCAGCAAGAAGGACAGGACTGAAGCTTTCTTT. This codes for CASSKKDRTEAFF.